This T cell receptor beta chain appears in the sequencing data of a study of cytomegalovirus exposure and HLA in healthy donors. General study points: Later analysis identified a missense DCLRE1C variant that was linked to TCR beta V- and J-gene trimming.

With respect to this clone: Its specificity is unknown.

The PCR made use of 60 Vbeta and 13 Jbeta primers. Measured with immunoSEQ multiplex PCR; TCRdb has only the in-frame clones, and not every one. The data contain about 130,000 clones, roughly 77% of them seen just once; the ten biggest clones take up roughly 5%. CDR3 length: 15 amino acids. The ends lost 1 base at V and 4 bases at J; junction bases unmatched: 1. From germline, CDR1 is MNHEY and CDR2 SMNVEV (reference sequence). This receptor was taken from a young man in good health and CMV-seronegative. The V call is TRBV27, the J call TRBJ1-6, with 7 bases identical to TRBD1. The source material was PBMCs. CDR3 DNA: TGTGCCAGCAGTTTATGGGGACAGTATAATTCACCCCTCCACTTT. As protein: CASSLWGQYNSPLHF.